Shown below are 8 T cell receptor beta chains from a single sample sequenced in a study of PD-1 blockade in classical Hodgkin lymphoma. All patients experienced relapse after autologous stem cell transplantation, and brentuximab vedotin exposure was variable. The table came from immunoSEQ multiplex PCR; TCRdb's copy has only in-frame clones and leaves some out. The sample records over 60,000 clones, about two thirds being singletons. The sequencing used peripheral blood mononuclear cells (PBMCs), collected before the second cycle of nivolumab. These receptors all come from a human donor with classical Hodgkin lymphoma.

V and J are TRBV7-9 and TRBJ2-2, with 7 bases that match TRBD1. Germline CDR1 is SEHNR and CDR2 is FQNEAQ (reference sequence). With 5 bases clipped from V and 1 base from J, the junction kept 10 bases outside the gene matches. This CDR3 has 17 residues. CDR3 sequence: CASSPPMTGMNTGELFF. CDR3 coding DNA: TGTGCCAGCAGCCCCCCCATGACAGGGATGAACACCGGGGAGCTGTTTTTT.

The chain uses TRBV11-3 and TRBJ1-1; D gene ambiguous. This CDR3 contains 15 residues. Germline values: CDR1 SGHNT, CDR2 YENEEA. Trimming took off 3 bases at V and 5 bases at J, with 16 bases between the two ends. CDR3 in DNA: TGTGCCAGCAGCTTGTTCGCAGGCCTCCCGACTGAAGCTTTCTTT. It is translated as CASSLFAGLPTEAFF.

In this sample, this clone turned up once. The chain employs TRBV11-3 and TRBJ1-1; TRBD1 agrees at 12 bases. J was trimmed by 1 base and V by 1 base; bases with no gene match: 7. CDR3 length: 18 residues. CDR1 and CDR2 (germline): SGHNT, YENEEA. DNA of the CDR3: TGTGCCAGCAGCTTAGGTGGGACAGGGGGCGACGGGAACACTGAAGCTTTCTTT. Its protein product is CASSLGGTGGDGNTEAFF.

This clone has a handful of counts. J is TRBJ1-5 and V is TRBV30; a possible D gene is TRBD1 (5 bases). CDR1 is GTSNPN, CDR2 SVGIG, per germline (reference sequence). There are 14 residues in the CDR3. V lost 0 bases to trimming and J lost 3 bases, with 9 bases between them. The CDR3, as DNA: TGTGCCTGGAGTGTCGGGGGGTACAATCAGCCCCAGCATTTT. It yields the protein CAWSVGGYNQPQHF.

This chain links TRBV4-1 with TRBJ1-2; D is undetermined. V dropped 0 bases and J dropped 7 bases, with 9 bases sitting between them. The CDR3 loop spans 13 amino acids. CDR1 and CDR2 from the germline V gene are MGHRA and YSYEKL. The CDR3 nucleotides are TGCGCCAGCAGCCAAGATACGGGGTTTGGCTACACCTTC. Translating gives CASSQDTGFGYTF.

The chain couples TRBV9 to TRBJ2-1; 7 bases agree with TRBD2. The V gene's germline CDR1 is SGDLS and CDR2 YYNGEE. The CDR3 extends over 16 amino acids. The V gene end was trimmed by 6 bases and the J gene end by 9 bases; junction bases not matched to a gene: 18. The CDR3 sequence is CASTPPASGPGGEQFF. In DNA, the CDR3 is TGTGCCAGCACCCCTCCAGCTAGCGGCCCTGGGGGTGAGCAGTTCTTC.

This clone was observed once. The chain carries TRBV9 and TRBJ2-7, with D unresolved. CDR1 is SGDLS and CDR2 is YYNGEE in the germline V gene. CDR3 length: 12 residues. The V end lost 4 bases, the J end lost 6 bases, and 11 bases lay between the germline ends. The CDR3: CASSLTVSEQYF. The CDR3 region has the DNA TGTGCCAGCAGCTTAACTGTGTCCGAGCAGTACTTC.

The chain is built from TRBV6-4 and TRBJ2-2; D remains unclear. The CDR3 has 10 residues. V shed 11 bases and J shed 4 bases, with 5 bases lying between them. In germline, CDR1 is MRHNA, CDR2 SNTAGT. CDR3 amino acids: CAGFTGELFF. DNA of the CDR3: TGTGCCGGGTTCACCGGGGAGCTGTTTTTT.